This is a list of T cell receptor beta chains from one sample in a study of cytomegalovirus exposure and HLA in healthy donors. The repertoire was sequenced with immunoSEQ multiplex PCR; TCRdb's copy has only in-frame clones and lacks some. The data hold under 130,000 clones, with about 86% observed a single time. Sequenced input: PBMCs. Every receptor here comes from a woman between 18 and 29 years old in good health and CMV-seropositive. CDR3s include the opening cysteine and the closing phenylalanine or tryptophan. D genes are given only for firm matches. Size is omitted from some rows. Given values are once, few, many or a class for expanded clones.

D gene,CDR3 length,J gene,V gene,clone size,CDR3 protein,CDR3 DNA
-,15,TRBJ2-1,TRBV5-1,-,CASSPSVNSYNEQFF,TGCGCCAGCAGCCCTAGCGTGAACTCCTACAATGAGCAGTTCTTC
-,14,TRBJ2-1,TRBV2,-,CASSAAETTNEQFF,TGTGCCAGCAGTGCGGCGGAGACCACCAATGAGCAGTTCTTC
TRBD1,13,TRBJ2-5,TRBV7-3,-,CASSRGQGETQYF,TGTGCCAGCAGTCGAGGACAGGGAGAGACCCAGTACTTC
-,14,TRBJ1-1,TRBV5-4,few,CASSIQGANTEAFF,TGTGCCAGCAGCATCCAGGGCGCGAACACTGAAGCTTTCTTT
TRBD2,15,TRBJ2-7,TRBV4-1,few,CASSGGTSANYEQYF,TGCGCCAGCAGCGGAGGGACTAGCGCCAACTACGAGCAGTACTTC
-,15,TRBJ2-7,TRBV11-1,-,CASSRFGAVSYEQYF,TGTGCCAGCAGCCGTTTTGGAGCGGTCTCCTACGAGCAGTACTTC
-,15,TRBJ2-2,TRBV4-1,once,CASSQGRHGTGELFF,TGCGCCAGCAGCCAGGGGAGGCACGGCACCGGGGAGCTGTTTTTT
-,14,TRBJ1-2,TRBV19,-,CASRQSGRELGYTF,TGTGCCAGTAGACAATCTGGACGGGAGTTAGGCTACACCTTC
-,14,TRBJ2-7,TRBV11-2,-,CASSLGHTSYEQYF,TGTGCCAGCAGTTTGGGACATACCTCCTACGAGCAGTACTTC
-,13,TRBJ2-5,TRBV28,-,CASSPGGQETQYF,TGTGCCAGCAGTCCCGGGGGCCAAGAGACCCAGTACTTC
-,14,TRBJ1-6,TRBV7-9,-,CASSLPGLGSPLHF,TGTGCCAGCAGCTTACCGGGGTTAGGTTCACCCCTCCACTTT
-,14,TRBJ2-5,TRBV5-1,-,CASSSSGFQETQYF,TGCGCCAGCAGCTCCTCGGGTTTTCAAGAGACCCAGTACTTC
TRBD2,14,TRBJ2-2,TRBV19,-,CASSITGGAGELFF,TGTGCCAGTAGTATTACGGGAGGCGCCGGGGAGCTGTTTTTT
TRBD1,13,TRBJ2-1,TRBV29-1,-,CSGSGTGRNEQFF,TGCAGCGGGTCCGGGACAGGGAGGAATGAGCAGTTCTTC
TRBD2,18,TRBJ2-3,TRBV18,-,CASSPGLAGVGSTDTQYF,TGTGCCAGCTCACCGGGACTAGCGGGAGTGGGGAGCACAGATACGCAGTATTTT
-,12,TRBJ2-1,TRBV29-1,-,CSVLQGLGEQFF,TGCAGCGTTCTCCAGGGCCTTGGTGAGCAGTTCTTC
TRBD1,13,TRBJ1-1,TRBV28,-,CASEGTGNTEAFF,TGTGCCAGCGAGGGGACAGGGAACACTGAAGCTTTCTTT
TRBD2,13,TRBJ2-7,TRBV19,-,CASGPGGGYEQYF,TGTGCCAGTGGGCCGGGAGGCGGGTACGAGCAGTACTTC
-,14,TRBJ2-7,TRBV5-1,-,CASSFPTRSYEQYF,TGCGCCAGCAGCTTTCCGACAAGATCCTACGAGCAGTACTTC
TRBD2,16,TRBJ2-2,TRBV7-9,-,CASSFKREGDTGELFF,TGTGCCAGCAGCTTTAAAAGGGAGGGTGACACCGGGGAGCTGTTTTTT
TRBD1,16,TRBJ2-7,TRBV11-3,-,CASSSTGTASSYEQYF,TGTGCCAGCAGCTCGACAGGGACAGCAAGCTCCTACGAGCAGTACTTC
-,12,TRBJ1-2,TRBV10-3,-,CAIRVQDYGYTF,TGTGCCATCCGTGTACAGGACTATGGCTACACCTTC
-,14,TRBJ2-7,TRBV30,-,CAWLREKDLHEQYF,TGTGCCTGGCTTAGGGAGAAAGATCTACACGAGCAGTACTTC